These 24 T cell receptor beta chains share one sample of origin, sequenced in a study of OX40 agonist ivuxolimab in advanced cancers. Assay used: immunoSEQ multiplex PCR; TCRdb lists only in-frame clones, some missing. Among fewer than 35,000 clones, about 89% were seen once, and the ten largest hold about 4.5%. Sequenced material: CD4+ or CD8+ T cells sorted from blood, taken in a trial of the OX40 agonist ivuxolimab. The receptors stem from an adult with an advanced solid tumor such as melanoma, head and neck, liver or kidney cancer.

The chain links TRBV27 to TRBJ2-7; D might be TRBD1 (6 bases). CDR3 length: 16 amino acids. With 0 bases removed from V and 4 bases from J, the gap between germline ends came to 16 bases. From germline, CDR1 is MNHEY and CDR2 SMNVEV (reference sequence). In nucleotides, the CDR3 is TGTGCCAGCAGTTTATCTCCCGGGACAAGGAGTTACGAGCAGTACGTC. Translated: CASSLSPGTRSYEQYV.

This clone was counted once. The J gene is TRBJ2-1, the V gene TRBV25-1, with TRBD2 identical over 10 bases. V lost 2 bases to trimming and J lost 0 bases; unmatched junction nucleotides: 7. Germline V gene data show CDR1 as MGHDK and CDR2 as SYGVNS. This CDR3 is built from 18 residues. CDR3 residues: CASSEGLAESSSYNEQFF. In DNA form, the CDR3 reads TGTGCCAGCAGTGAAGGACTAGCGGAGTCGAGCTCCTACAATGAGCAGTTCTTC.

This clone was counted only a few times. The chain employs TRBV6-5 and TRBJ2-1; TRBD2 aligns across 8 bases. CDR1 MNHEY and CDR2 SVGAGI come from the germline V gene. There are 15 residues in the CDR3. V trimming: 6 bases; J trimming: 7 bases; junction bases outside the gene matches: 11. Written as DNA, the CDR3 is TGTGCCAGCAGCCAGGCGGGGGGAGTATGGAATGAGCAGTTCTTC. It encodes CASSQAGGVWNEQFF.

The V and J genes are TRBV7-9 and TRBJ2-1, with D possibly matching TRBD1 (6 bases). CDR3 length: 19 residues. Between the trimmed V and J ends, which lost 1 base and 8 bases, there was a span of 27 bases. The germline CDR1 and CDR2 sequences are SEHNR and FQNEAQ (reference sequence). CDR3 protein: CASSLEVGQGRPPGDEQFF. CDR3 DNA sequence: TGTGCCAGCAGCTTAGAAGTCGGGCAGGGGCGGCCACCGGGCGATGAGCAGTTCTTC.

The genes are TRBV30 and TRBJ1-5, with D unresolved. The CDR3 loop spans 11 amino acids. Germline CDR1 reads GTSNPN; CDR2 reads SVGIG (reference sequence). V was clipped by 5 bases and J by 2 bases, with 4 bases between them. CDR3 nucleotide sequence: TGTGCCTGGCCTGGCAATCAGCCCCAGCATTTT. Protein: CAWPGNQPQHF.

The chain carries TRBV19 and TRBJ2-3, with 7 bases lining up with TRBD1. Germline CDR1 reads LNHDA; CDR2 reads SQIVND (reference sequence). The CDR3 is 17 residues long. V lost 0 bases, J lost 2 bases, and 8 bases stayed unmatched. The CDR3 loop reads CASSIDREGAFTDTQYF. The CDR3 bases are TGTGCCAGTAGTATAGATCGCGAGGGGGCATTCACAGATACGCAGTATTTT.

The chain combines TRBV5-6 with TRBJ2-5; D unclear. In germline, CDR1 is SGHDT, CDR2 YYEEEE. Trimming cost V 3 bases and J 5 bases, with 17 bases left between them. This CDR3 spans 15 amino acids. The CDR3 loop reads CASSSPRRAEETQYF. The CDR3 DNA sequence: TGTGCCAGCAGCTCACCCCGTAGGGCAGAGGAGACCCAGTACTTC.

This chain joins TRBV19 and TRBJ1-1, with unresolved D. This CDR3 spans 13 amino acids. Between the trimmed V and J ends, which lost 3 bases and 4 bases, there was a span of 9 bases. Germline CDR1 reads LNHDA; CDR2 reads SQIVND (reference sequence). The CDR3 protein is CASSIWGSTEAFF. The CDR3 coding sequence is TGTGCCAGTAGTATCTGGGGATCCACTGAAGCTTTCTTT.

Relative to its sample, this clone is large. The V call is TRBV6-4, the J call TRBJ2-3; possible D gene TRBD2, 6 bases. The CDR3 has 14 amino acids. The V end was cut by 3 bases, the J end by 0 bases, with 7 bases between. CDR1 is MRHNA, CDR2 SNTAGT, per germline. The CDR3 DNA reads as TGTGCCAGCAGTGAGGGGACTAGCACAGATACGCAGTATTTT. It translates to CASSEGTSTDTQYF.

This sequence joins TRBV15 and TRBJ1-5, with no clear D. The CDR3 has 16 amino acids. With 0 bases removed from V and 0 bases from J, the gap between germline ends came to 9 bases. Germline lookup yields CDR1 LNHNV and CDR2 YYDKDF (reference sequence). The CDR3 loop is CATSREGLGSNQPQHF. Written as DNA, the CDR3 is TGTGCCACCAGCAGAGAGGGTTTGGGTAGCAATCAGCCCCAGCATTTT.

The V and J genes are TRBV27 and TRBJ2-3; 14 bases map to TRBD2. Germline CDR1 reads MNHEY; CDR2 reads SMNVEV (reference sequence). The CDR3 is 15 amino acids. The ends lost 6 bases at V and 6 bases at J; junction bases unmatched: 5. The CDR3 coding sequence is TGTGCCAGCAGCCAGGGACTAGCGGGGGTCGATACGCAGTATTTT. Its translation is CASSQGLAGVDTQYF.

V and J are TRBV28 and TRBJ2-7, with TRBD1 matching 7 bases. The trim removed 4 bases at V and 2 bases at J, leaving 8 bases unmatched. The CDR3 is made up of 15 amino acids. Per the germline V gene, CDR1 is MDHEN and CDR2 is SYDVKM. CDR3 nucleotides: TGTGCCAGCAGTTCCCTGGGACAGAACGCCTACGAGCAGTACGTC. Translating it yields CASSSLGQNAYEQYV.

The rearrangement joins TRBV2 to TRBJ2-1, with D unresolved. This CDR3 is built from 14 residues. Germline assignment: CDR1 SNHLY and CDR2 FYNNEI. With 3 bases removed from V and 10 bases from J, the gap between germline ends came to 16 bases. The chain's CDR3 is CASSEYIGSWEQFF. In DNA form, the CDR3 reads TGTGCCAGCAGTGAGTATATCGGGTCTTGGGAGCAGTTCTTC. The full variable domain, its missing parts supplied by reference TRBV2 and TRBJ2-1, is EPEVTQTPSHQVTQMGQEVILRCVPISNHLYFYWYRQILGQKVEFLVSFYNNEISEKSEIFDDQFSVERPDGSNFTLKIRSTKLEDSAMYFCASSEYIGSWEQFFGPGTRLTVL.

CDR3 loop: CATSSTGTASSGNTIYF. DNA of the CDR3: TGTGCCACCAGCAGTACCGGGACGGCGAGCTCTGGAAACACCATATATTTT. J is TRBJ1-3 and V is TRBV15; D perhaps matches TRBD1 (5 bases). The germline V gene has CDR1 LNHNV and CDR2 YYDKDF (reference sequence). V shed 3 bases and J shed 0 bases, with 15 bases lying between them. The CDR3 has 17 residues.

V usage is TRBV6-5 and J usage is TRBJ2-7; 8 positions match TRBD2. The CDR3 consists of 14 residues. Per germline, CDR1 MNHEY and CDR2 SVGAGI. J gave up 0 bases and V 2 bases, and 0 bases lay outside the gene matches. CDR3 region: CASSYSGSSYEQYF. DNA of the CDR3: TGTGCCAGCAGTTACAGCGGGAGCTCCTACGAGCAGTACTTC.

V is TRBV5-3 and J is TRBJ1-2; no clear D gene. TRBV5-3 is identified as an open reading frame with a role that is uncertain. V lost 3 bases to trimming and J lost 8 bases, with 20 bases between them. The length of the CDR3 is 15 residues. As DNA, the CDR3 is TGTGCCAGAAGCTGGACCGGGCCAAGACGAGGAGGCTACACCTTC. It is translated as CARSWTGPRRGGYTF.

This sequence joins TRBV4-1 and TRBJ2-1, with D possibly being TRBD2 (6 bases). V was cut by 3 bases and J by 8 bases, with 17 bases left in between. CDR1 is MGHRA and CDR2 is YSYEKL in the germline V gene. CDR3 size: 15 residues. CDR3: CASSQDSAWGDEQFF. CDR3 sequence (DNA): TGCGCCAGCAGCCAGGATTCCGCCTGGGGGGATGAGCAGTTCTTC.

The chain joins TRBV5-4 to TRBJ2-1; D unclear. CDR1 SGHNT and CDR2 YYREEE come from the germline V gene (reference sequence). Trimming left V 6 bases short and J 3 bases short, with 10 bases between. This CDR3 comprises 13 residues. The CDR3 here is CASMSPDYNEQFF. The CDR3 region has the DNA TGTGCCAGCATGAGCCCAGACTACAATGAGCAGTTCTTC.

This CDR3 is CAWNIEEINEQFF. CDR3 nucleotide sequence: TGTGCCTGGAATATAGAGGAGATCAATGAGCAGTTCTTC. The chain combines TRBV30 with TRBJ2-1; D is undetermined. This CDR3 comprises 13 residues. V was shortened by 4 bases and J by 6 bases, with 13 bases between the two germline ends. Germline V gives CDR1 GTSNPN, CDR2 SVGIG (reference sequence). Full variable domain (outside the CDR3, taken from reference TRBV30 and TRBJ2-1): SQTIHQWPATLVQPVGSPLSLECTVEGTSNPNLYWYRQAAGRGLQLLFYSVGIGQISSEVPQNLSASRPQDRQFILSSKKLLLSDSGFYLCAWNIEEINEQFFGPGTRLTVL.

V usage is TRBV27 and J usage is TRBJ1-3; TRBD1 agrees at 8 bases. CDR1 is MNHEY, CDR2 SMNVEV, per germline (reference sequence). The CDR3 runs to 12 residues. The CDR3 loop is CAAGGYGNTIYF. CDR3 sequence (DNA): TGTGCTGCAGGGGGCTACGGAAACACCATATATTTT.

The chain is built from TRBV4-1 and TRBJ2-7, with a tentative D call TRBD2 (6 bases). From germline, CDR1 is MGHRA and CDR2 YSYEKL. V dropped 1 base and J dropped 5 bases, with 15 bases sitting between them. CDR3 length: 15 residues. Here the CDR3 DNA reads TGCGCCAGCAGCCAAGTTATTCTAGCGATCGACGAGCAGTACTTC. Translated, it gives CASSQVILAIDEQYF.

V is TRBV4-1 and J is TRBJ2-7; TRBD1 might be the D (5 bases). The CDR3 has 13 amino acids. Germline loops: CDR1 MGHRA, CDR2 YSYEKL. V lost 3 bases and J 4 bases, leaving 10 bases between the germline ends. The CDR3, as DNA: TGCGCCAGCAGCCAGCATCAGGGTTACGAGCAGTACGTC. Protein sequence: CASSQHQGYEQYV.

The CDR3 nucleotides are TGTGCCAGCAGCTTGGGGGTGGCGGGGGCCGCCACCGGGGAGCTGTTTTTT. It encodes CASSLGVAGAATGELFF. The chain combines TRBV5-6 with TRBJ2-2; D might be TRBD2 (7 bases). This CDR3 comprises 17 residues. Looked up from germline, CDR1 is SGHDT and CDR2 is YYEEEE. V was trimmed by 0 bases and J by 4 bases, leaving 16 bases between them.

The chain joins TRBV19 to TRBJ2-1, with D possibly being TRBD2 (6 bases). The CDR3 has 15 amino acids. Between the trimmed V and J ends, which lost 2 bases and 2 bases, there was a span of 10 bases. Per germline, CDR1 LNHDA and CDR2 SQIVND (reference sequence). The CDR3 loop is CASSISGLPYNEQFF. In DNA, the CDR3 is TGTGCCAGTAGTATATCGGGACTGCCCTACAATGAGCAGTTCTTC.